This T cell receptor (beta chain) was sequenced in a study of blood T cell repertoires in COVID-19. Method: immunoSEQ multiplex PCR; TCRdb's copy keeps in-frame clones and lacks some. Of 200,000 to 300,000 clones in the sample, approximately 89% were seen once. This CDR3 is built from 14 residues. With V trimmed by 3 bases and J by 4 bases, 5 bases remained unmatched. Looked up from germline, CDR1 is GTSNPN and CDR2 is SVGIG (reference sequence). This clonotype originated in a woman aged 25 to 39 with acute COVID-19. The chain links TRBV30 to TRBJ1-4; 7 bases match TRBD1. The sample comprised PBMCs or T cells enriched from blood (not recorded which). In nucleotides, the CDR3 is TGTGCCTGGAGGAGGGGACAGTATAATGAAAAACTGTTTTTT. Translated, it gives CAWRRGQYNEKLFF.